These 25 T cell receptor beta chains came from one sample sequenced in a study of shared clonotypes between healthy human individuals. TCRdb's copy holds only in-frame clones and misses some; the assay was immunoSEQ multiplex PCR. The data show hundreds of thousands of clones, with 90% to 97% seen just once and roughly 0.06% held by the top ten. Sequences were obtained from naive CD4+ T cells sorted from blood. The subset here: CD45RA+ positively selected. These TCRs come from a woman in her 30s in good health.

V gene TRBV4-1 combines with J gene TRBJ2-5; 9 bases match TRBD2. The V gene's germline CDR1 is MGHRA and CDR2 YSYEKL. CDR3 size: 16 residues. J lost 2 bases, V lost 3 bases, and 7 bases had no gene match. The CDR3 spells CASSHGGLAEQETQYF. The CDR3 DNA follows: TGCGCCAGCAGCCACGGGGGACTAGCAGAACAAGAGACCCAGTACTTC.

The chain is built from TRBV5-5 and TRBJ1-1; perhaps TRBD1 as D (5 bases). Germline CDR1 and CDR2: SGHKS and YYEKEE (reference sequence). The CDR3 has 15 residues. V lost 3 bases and J 2 bases, leaving 14 bases between the germline ends. The CDR3 DNA reads TGTGCCAGCAGCTCAAACAGGAGACCAAACACTGAAGCTTTCTTT. It translates to CASSSNRRPNTEAFF.

V gene TRBV18 combines with J gene TRBJ1-5; D gene ambiguous. Per the germline V gene, CDR1 is KGHSH and CDR2 is LQKENI. V was cut by 0 bases and J by 2 bases, with 11 bases left in between. The CDR3 consists of 16 residues. CDR3 DNA: TGTGCCAGCTCACCACCATTTCTAGAGGGCAATCAGCCCCAGCATTTT. Its protein is CASSPPFLEGNQPQHF.

Details on this clone: Other DNA sequences in the sample encode the same CDR3. The chain carries TRBV5-1 and TRBJ2-5, with TRBD2 identical over 8 bases. The CDR3 is 15 amino acids. Germline loops: CDR1 SGHRS, CDR2 YFSETQ. V lost 0 bases to trimming and J lost 4 bases; unmatched junction nucleotides: 5. CDR3 in DNA: TGCGCCAGCAGCTTGGCCCCGGGAGGGCTAGAGACCCAGTACTTC. Residues: CASSLAPGGLETQYF.

This rearrangement joins TRBV11-2 to TRBJ2-7; no firm D call. The germline V gene encodes CDR1 SGHAT and CDR2 FQNNGV. The germline V and J ends were trimmed by 0 bases and 2 bases, with 11 bases remaining between them. The CDR3 covers 15 residues. CDR3 loop: CASSLDRNLAYEQYF. The CDR3 nucleotides read TGTGCCAGCAGCTTAGATCGTAACCTTGCCTACGAGCAGTACTTC.

This CDR3 is CASSGDGYNEQFF. The DNA of the CDR3 is TGTGCCAGCAGTGGGGACGGGTACAATGAGCAGTTCTTC. The chain uses TRBV28 and TRBJ2-1; D is tentatively TRBD1 or TRBD2 (5 bases each). The CDR3 has 13 residues. Trimming removed 5 bases from V and 4 bases from J, with 9 bases in between. Germline-derived CDR1 and CDR2 are MDHEN and SYDVKM.

The chain has TRBV25-1 and TRBJ1-4; no reliable D call. This CDR3 spans 13 amino acids. Germline V CDR1 and CDR2: MGHDK, SYGVNS. Trimming pared 8 bases from V and 4 bases from J, leaving 11 bases between. CDR3 coding DNA: TGTGCCAGCCGAGGAGGCCATAATGAAAAACTGTTTTTT. Translated, it gives CASRGGHNEKLFF.

CDR3 amino acids: CASSLPGNYEQYF. In DNA, the CDR3 is TGTGCCAGCAGCTTACCGGGAAATTACGAGCAGTACTTC. The V call is TRBV11-3, the J call TRBJ2-7; D may be TRBD2 (5 bases). The V end lost 2 bases, the J end lost 4 bases, and 9 bases lay between the germline ends. Germline V gene data show CDR1 as SGHNT and CDR2 as YENEEA. CDR3 length: 13 residues.

This CDR3 reads CASSSQAGVSYEQYF. CDR3 DNA: TGTGCCAGCAGTTCCCAAGCGGGAGTCTCCTACGAGCAGTACTTC. The rearrangement joins TRBV28 to TRBJ2-7; 8 bases align to TRBD2. Germline V CDR1 and CDR2: MDHEN, SYDVKM. The junction had 5 bases not matched to a gene; V was cut back by 4 bases and J by 0 bases. CDR3 size: 15 residues.

The chain links TRBV28 to TRBJ2-1; no clear D. Per germline, CDR1 MDHEN and CDR2 SYDVKM. The CDR3 has 13 amino acids. Deletions cut 6 bases from V and 9 bases from J, with 15 bases between. CDR3 amino acids: CASSIISLPEQFF. DNA of the CDR3: TGTGCCAGCAGCATTATTAGTCTTCCTGAGCAGTTCTTC.

This chain uses TRBV7-9 with TRBJ1-4, with D perhaps matching TRBD1 (6 bases). Germline V gene lookup returns CDR1 SEHNR and CDR2 FQNEAQ (reference sequence). V was shortened by 5 bases and J by 7 bases, with 14 bases between the two germline ends. This CDR3 is 14 amino acids long. CDR3 in DNA: TGTGCCAGCAGCCCCCCGGGGGCTGGTGAAAAACTGTTTTTT. This sequence encodes CASSPPGAGEKLFF.

The rearrangement links TRBV4-1 to TRBJ2-3; D is unresolved. Germline V lookup: CDR1 MGHRA, CDR2 YSYEKL. V was shortened by 6 bases and J by 2 bases, with 9 bases between the two germline ends. This CDR3 contains 13 residues. The CDR3 sequence: CASSRYFTDTQYF. CDR3 nucleotides: TGCGCCAGCAGTCGCTATTTCACAGATACGCAGTATTTT.

This clone was found once. The V and J genes are TRBV2 and TRBJ1-3; maybe TRBD1 (5 bases). The germline V gene encodes CDR1 SNHLY and CDR2 FYNNEI. The germline V and J ends were trimmed by 2 bases and 3 bases, with 14 bases remaining between them. The CDR3 totals 16 residues. The CDR3 DNA is TGTGCCAGCAGTGAATGGGGCGGTCGCGTTGGAAACACCATATATTTT. It yields the protein CASSEWGGRVGNTIYF.

This rearrangement joins TRBV11-2 to TRBJ2-1; 13 positions agree with TRBD2. The CDR3 spans 19 residues. The V gene end was trimmed by 4 bases and the J gene end by 4 bases; junction bases not matched to a gene: 13. Per germline, CDR1 SGHAT and CDR2 FQNNGV. This CDR3 is CASSSKVGTSGRVYNEQFF. The CDR3 region has the DNA TGTGCCAGCAGCTCTAAAGTGGGAACTAGCGGGAGGGTTTACAATGAGCAGTTCTTC.

This sequence joins TRBV18 and TRBJ1-4, with D possibly TRBD1 on 5 matching bases. Germline loops: CDR1 KGHSH, CDR2 LQKENI. V lost 2 bases, J lost 8 bases, and 6 bases lay in between. The CDR3 extends over 12 amino acids. The chain's CDR3 is CASSPRGEKLFF. In DNA form, the CDR3 reads TGTGCCAGCTCACCAAGGGGAGAAAAACTGTTTTTT. Drawing the rest from reference TRBV18 and TRBJ1-4, the complete variable domain is NAGVMQNPRHLVRRRGQEARLRCSPMKGHSHVYWYRQLPEEGLKFMVYLQKENIIDESGMPKERFSAEFPKEGPSILRIQQVVRGDSAAYFCASSPRGEKLFFGSGTQLSVL.

The V call is TRBV2, the J call TRBJ2-1; D remains unclear. Trimming pared 1 base from V and 12 bases from J, leaving 4 bases between. The CDR3 is 10 amino acids. Germline CDR1 SNHLY, CDR2 FYNNEI. CDR3 region: CASSEVLQFF. Here the CDR3 DNA reads TGTGCCAGCAGTGAAGTCTTGCAGTTCTTC.

The chain recombines TRBV7-6 with TRBJ2-2, with D possibly being TRBD1 or TRBD2 (5 bases each). The V gene's germline CDR1 is SGHVS and CDR2 FNYEAQ. This CDR3 region has 18 residues. V lost 1 base and J 7 bases, leaving 22 bases between the germline ends. The CDR3 region has the DNA TGTGCCAGCAGCTTAGTGTATCGAGGGAAAGGGGCGATCGGGGAGCTGTTTTTT. This gives the protein CASSLVYRGKGAIGELFF. The full variable domain, rest sourced from reference TRBV7-6 and TRBJ2-2, is GAGVSQSPRYKVTKRGQDVALRCDPISGHVSLYWYRQALGQGPEFLTYFNYEAQQDKSGLPNDRFSAERPEGSISTLTIQRTEQRDSAMYRCASSLVYRGKGAIGELFFGEGSRLTVL.

This chain links TRBV28 with TRBJ1-2, with TRBD1 matching over 8 bases. Looked up from germline, CDR1 is MDHEN and CDR2 is SYDVKM. V shed 7 bases, J shed 8 bases, and the junction held 12 bases outside the gene matches. This CDR3 has 14 amino acids. CDR3 nucleotides: TGTGCCAGCAAGCAAACAGGGGGGATTGGGGGCTACACCTTC. The encoded protein is CASKQTGGIGGYTF.

The V call is TRBV19, the J call TRBJ1-5; D uncertain. The CDR3 sequence is 15 residues long. V lost 1 base and J 6 bases, leaving 13 bases between the germline ends. Germline values: CDR1 LNHDA, CDR2 SQIVND (reference sequence). The DNA for the CDR3 is TGTGCCAGTAGTATAGTGCCCGGGGATACTCAGCCCCAGCATTTT. Its translation: CASSIVPGDTQPQHF.

The chain recombines TRBV7-2 with TRBJ2-5; a weak D match, TRBD1 (6 bases). The J call may be faulty, since TRBJ2-7 better matches the DNA end. CDR3 length equals 16 residues. Per the germline V gene, CDR1 is SGHTA and CDR2 is FQGNSA. For the CDR3, the DNA is TGTGCCAGCAGCTTAGTACAGGGAATCGGCTCCTACGAGCAGTACTTC. Its protein is CASSLVQGIGSYEQYF.

CDR3 bases: TGTGCCAGCAGCTTAGTTGAGAACACTGAAGCTTTCTTT. Residues: CASSLVENTEAFF. The chain combines TRBV11-2 with TRBJ1-1; D is undetermined. Trimming left V 1 base short and J 1 base short, with 4 bases between. Per germline, CDR1 SGHAT and CDR2 FQNNGV. The length of the CDR3 is 13 residues.

This sequence joins TRBV15 and TRBJ2-3; D not certain. Germline V gene lookup returns CDR1 LNHNV and CDR2 YYDKDF (reference sequence). V lost 1 base and J 3 bases, leaving 11 bases between the germline ends. The CDR3 has 15 residues. The CDR3 DNA reads TGTGCCACCAGCAGAGCCGGGCCTGGGACAGATACGCAGTATTTT. It codes for CATSRAGPGTDTQYF. Full variable domain (rest looked up from reference TRBV15 and TRBJ2-3): DAMVIQNPRYQVTQFGKPVTLSCSQTLNHNVMYWYQQKSSQAPKLLFHYYDKDFNNEADTPDNFQSRRPNTSFCFLDIRSPGLGDTAMYLCATSRAGPGTDTQYFGPGTRLTVL.

The V gene is TRBV4-1, the J gene TRBJ2-2; 10 nucleotides line up with TRBD2. Germline CDR1 and CDR2: MGHRA and YSYEKL. This CDR3 has 19 residues. Trimming took 0 bases from V and 5 from J; bases not matched to a gene: 12. CDR3 sequence: CASSQDGASGRLNTGELFF. CDR3 bases: TGCGCCAGCAGCCAAGATGGGGCTAGCGGGAGATTAAATACCGGGGAGCTGTTTTTT.

The V and J genes are TRBV6-6 and TRBJ1-4; D may be TRBD1 (6 bases). This CDR3 is 14 amino acids long. Trimming pared 6 bases from V and 8 bases from J, leaving 16 bases between. Germline values: CDR1 MNHNY, CDR2 SVGAGI (reference sequence). The CDR3 DNA follows: TGTGCCAGCAGCTCGGGGGGGGGCGAGGAAAAACTGTTTTTT. Translation gives CASSSGGGEEKLFF.

The chain carries TRBV2 and TRBJ2-5; maybe TRBD2 (6 bases). V was clipped by 6 bases and J by 12 bases, with 20 bases between them. The CDR3 extends over 13 amino acids. Per the germline V gene, CDR1 is SNHLY and CDR2 is FYNNEI. CDR3 residues: CASSTGLEGKKYF. CDR3 nucleotide sequence: TGTGCCAGCAGCACGGGACTCGAAGGAAAAAAGTACTTC.